These 13 T cell receptor beta chains were sequenced from one sample in a study of tissue T cells after allogeneic stem cell transplantation. Using immunoSEQ multiplex PCR, the repertoire was profiled, and TCRdb retains in-frame clones only, with some absent. Of 45,000 to 50,000 clones listed, about 73% are singletons. Sequenced sample: sorted cells pooled from one or two spleens. All receptors come from a pool of C57BL/6 mice in good health.

Regarding this clone: Germline and genes: mouse. The CDR3 end falls 1 residue outside the read, so it is completed with the germline J gene. The chain combines TRBV15 with TRBJ2-1; D ambiguous. Germline CDR1 reads SGHND; CDR2 reads FRSKSL. Trimming left V 1 base short and J 5 bases short, with 6 bases between. This CDR3 contains 13 residues. The CDR3 bases that were read are TGTGCCAGCAGTTTAGGTACAGATGCTGAGCAGTTC. Amino acids: CASSLGTDAEQF. Given in full, the CDR3 is CASSLGTDAEQFF.

Comments on this clone: Gene labels here are mouse ones. Coverage ceases 1 residue before the CDR3 finishes, and the germline J gene fills in the end. The chain combines TRBV13-1 with TRBJ2-5, with D perhaps assigned TRBD1 or TRBD2 (5 bases each). The CDR3 consists of 12 residues. CDR1 NSHNY and CDR2 SYGAGN come from the germline V gene. Trimming removed 5 bases from V and 2 bases from J, with 6 bases in between. Incomplete CDR3 DNA: TGTGCCAGCAGGGGGGTCCAAGACACCCAGTAC. It is translated as CASRGVQDTQY. The CDR3 in its entirety is CASRGVQDTQYF.

A note on this clone: Mouse names are used for the genes. The sequenced fragment ends 1 residue before the CDR3 boundary, so the rest is inferred from the germline J gene. This sequence joins TRBV4 and TRBJ1-4; possibly TRBD1 for D (6 bases). Germline CDR1 LGHDT, CDR2 YNNKQL (reference sequence). V lost 8 bases and J lost 1, with 8 bases in between. The CDR3 is 13 amino acids. The CDR3 sequence is CASGRGSNERLFF. CDR3 DNA, as far as it was read: TGTGCCAGCGGCAGGGGTTCCAACGAAAGATTATTT.

This clone was seen only once. Here the gene names and germline are mouse. The CDR3 is CTCSAGTNNQDTQYF. The DNA read from the CDR3 is TGCACCTGCAGTGCAGGGACAAATAACCAAGACACCCAGTAC. This chain uses TRBV1 with TRBJ2-5; D perhaps matches TRBD1 (5 bases). Coverage ceases 1 residue before the CDR3 finishes, and the germline J gene fills in the end. Germline CDR1 NSQYPW, CDR2 LRSPGD (reference sequence). The CDR3 contains 15 residues. V was trimmed by 1 base and J by 0 bases, leaving 8 bases between them.

As regards this clone: Germline and genes: mouse. The sequenced fragment ends 1 residue before the CDR3 boundary, so the rest is inferred from the germline J gene. The V gene is TRBV12-1, the J gene TRBJ2-5; D may match TRBD1 or TRBD2 (5 bases each). The V end lost 4 bases, the J end lost 1 base, and 8 bases lay between the germline ends. Per the germline V gene, CDR1 is SGHSN and CDR2 is HYEKVE. The CDR3 is 13 amino acids. The sequenced CDR3 bases are TGTGCCAGCTCCCGGGGCTACCAAGACACCCAGTAC. It translates to CASSRGYQDTQY. In full, the CDR3 is CASSRGYQDTQYF.

This clone occurred once. The listed genes are named as in mouse. The CDR3 end lies 1 residue beyond the end of the read and is filled in from the germline J gene. V usage is TRBV2 and J usage is TRBJ1-1; D may be TRBD1 (5 bases). CDR1 is LGHNA and CDR2 is YSYQKL in the germline V gene. V was clipped by 0 bases and J by 1 base, with 9 bases between them. This CDR3 has 15 amino acids. The sequenced CDR3 bases are TGTGCCAGCAGCCAAGACGGCCAGGGAAACACAGAAGTCTTC. As protein: CASSQDGQGNTEVF. Given in full, the CDR3 is CASSQDGQGNTEVFF.

The table lists this clone with a few counts. Gene names follow the mouse nomenclature. The read terminates 1 residue before the CDR3 end, so the remaining end is supplied by the germline J gene. The chain combines TRBV12-1 with TRBJ2-7, with D possibly matching TRBD2 (5 bases). CDR1 and CDR2 (germline): SGHSN, HYEKVE. The CDR3 has 14 amino acids. With 0 bases removed from V and 0 bases from J, the gap between germline ends came to 8 bases. This CDR3 is CASSLTGISYEQYF. The part of the CDR3 DNA that was read is TGTGCCAGCTCTCTCACTGGTATCTCCTATGAACAGTAC.

As concerns this clone: Genes and germline are mouse. The read terminates 1 residue ahead of where the CDR3 ends, so the germline J gene completes it. This chain joins TRBV4 and TRBJ1-6, with D hard to call. Being an ORF, TRBJ1-6 has a function that is uncertain. CDR3 length: 12 residues. The V and J ends lost 4 bases and 7 bases respectively, with 5 bases between them. CDR1 is LGHDT, CDR2 YNNKQL, per germline (reference sequence). CDR3 loop: CASSFINSPLYF. The covered CDR3 bases are TGTGCCAGCAGCTTTATAAATTCGCCCCTCTAC.

With regard to this clone: Gene names and germline match the mouse. The read ends 1 residue early relative to the CDR3; the germline J gene fills the gap. This chain links TRBV3 with TRBJ2-4, with 8 bases fitting TRBD2. The CDR3 consists of 15 residues. V trimming: 5 bases; J trimming: 0 bases; junction bases outside the gene matches: 4. Germline lookup yields CDR1 SNHLY and CDR2 FYNGKV (reference sequence). The CDR3 sequence: CASSLDWGSQNTLYF. The covered CDR3 bases are TGTGCCAGCAGCCTCGACTGGGGTAGTCAAAACACCTTGTAC.

On this clone itself: Genes and germline are mouse. The read terminates 1 residue ahead of where the CDR3 ends, so the germline J gene completes it. The V and J genes are TRBV1 and TRBJ1-4; weak D call: TRBD1 (5 bases). The CDR3 loop spans 11 amino acids. The V end was cut by 0 bases, the J end by 14 bases, with 7 bases between. Germline V gene data show CDR1 as NSQYPW and CDR2 as LRSPGD (reference sequence). This CDR3 is CTCSAERGLFF. Partial CDR3 DNA: TGCACCTGCAGTGCAGAAAGGGGTTTATTT.

Comments on this clone: Gene names denote mouse genes. The read is 1 residue too short to cover the CDR3 end, so that end is filled in from the germline J gene. The chain joins TRBV19 to TRBJ2-2; 8 bases map to TRBD1. V was pared by 4 bases and J by 1 base, with 3 bases of the junction left unmatched. Germline V gives CDR1 FNHDT, CDR2 SITEND (reference sequence). This CDR3 contains 15 residues. The CDR3 is CASSSDRVNTGQLYF. The part of the CDR3 DNA that was read is TGTGCCAGCAGTTCGGACAGGGTAAACACCGGGCAGCTCTAC.

Remarks on this clone: Gene names and germline match the mouse. Sequencing ends 1 residue short of the CDR3 end; the germline J gene provides the rest. The chain uses TRBV5 and TRBJ2-1; 12 nucleotides match TRBD2. Germline lookup yields CDR1 LGHNA and CDR2 YNLKQL (reference sequence). The CDR3 has 16 residues. The V segment lost 5 bases and the J segment 3 bases; nucleotides outside the gene matches: 5. The CDR3 bases that were read are TGTGCCAGCAGCAGAGGGACTGGGGGGCGCTATGCTGAGCAGTTC. This codes for CASSRGTGGRYAEQF. From start to end, the CDR3 is CASSRGTGGRYAEQFF.

Remarks on this clone: The gene symbols are mouse symbols. The read halts 1 residue ahead of the CDR3 end, with the missing end drawn from the germline J gene. The rearrangement uses TRBV3 and TRBJ2-3; 14 bases match TRBD2. CDR1 and CDR2 (germline): SNHLY, FYNGKV (reference sequence). Trimming removed 5 bases from V and 3 bases from J; junction bases left unmatched: 4. The CDR3 is 16 residues long. CDR3 DNA, as far as it was read: TGTGCCAGCAGCCTCCGGGACTGGGGGGGCGCAGAAACGCTGTAT. This encodes CASSLRDWGGAETLY. The entire CDR3 protein reads CASSLRDWGGAETLYF.